The TCR beta chain described here comes from a study of blood T cell repertoires in COVID-19. About the research overall: Acute and convalescent COVID-19 specimens originated in the United States, Italy and Spain. The analysed material was cDNA or gDNA that came from T cells, B-cell-depleted T cells, or PBMCs.

Per germline, CDR1 MDHEN and CDR2 SYDVKM. V lost 3 bases and J 10 bases, leaving 6 bases between the germline ends. The CDR3 totals 11 residues. This clone was recorded once. Original analysis: Scientists estimated how many nucleated cells there were by amplifying reference gene primers. Clones were read by immunoSEQ multiplex PCR, and TCRdb kept only the in-frame ones, dropping some. V and J calls plus clone size are reproduced from that table; the DNA served to infer D and trimming. Of about 100,000 clones listed, roughly 80% are singletons. This chain joins TRBV28 and TRBJ1-4, with unresolved D. What was sequenced was peripheral blood. The origin of this receptor is a woman older than 75 with active or convalescent COVID-19. In nucleotides, the CDR3 is TGTGCCAGCAGTTTGAACAGAAAACTGTTTTTT. Its translation is CASSLNRKLFF.